This T cell receptor beta chain was captured by sequencing in a study of regulatory T cells in long-lasting Graves disease. Whole-study context: Newly diagnosed Graves' patients took antithyroid drugs under 3 months. Study conclusions and caveats: Persistent patients had a count of shared public clonotypes (under 3,000) that exceeded that of new patients (approximately 1,000).

Time point meaning: newly diagnosed GD, antithyroid drugs for less than 3 months. There was RNA extracted from PBMCs, and the TCR library was made from it. The authors drew around 9 milliliters of peripheral blood into EDTA tubes. Concerning this clonotype: As yet, its antigen is unknown.

Investigators prepared the TCR beta libraries by applying iRepertoire HTBI primers and Arm-PCR of CDR3 regions. TCRdb re-analysed the multiplex PCR reads in MiXCR, keeping a single row per CDR3 protein. The sample has about 350,000 distinct CDR3 sequences, over 15% seen once. A further study also used this sample, focusing on T cells in Graves' hyperthyroidism and ophthalmopathy.

The clonotype comes from a middle-aged man with Graves disease. The sequencing used peripheral blood mononuclear cells (PBMCs), collected at new diagnosis, from a patient treated with antithyroid drugs.

CDR3 DNA: TGTGCCAGCAGTTACTACGACCGGGACAGCTATGGCTACACCTTC. Translation gives CASSYYDRDSYGYTF. The rearrangement joins TRBV6-2 or TRBV6-3 to TRBJ1-2, with 7 bases identical to TRBD1. Germline CDR1 reads MNHEY; CDR2 reads SVGEGT. Losses at the gene ends were 1 base for V and 4 bases for J; bases not matched to a gene: 6. The CDR3 covers 15 residues.